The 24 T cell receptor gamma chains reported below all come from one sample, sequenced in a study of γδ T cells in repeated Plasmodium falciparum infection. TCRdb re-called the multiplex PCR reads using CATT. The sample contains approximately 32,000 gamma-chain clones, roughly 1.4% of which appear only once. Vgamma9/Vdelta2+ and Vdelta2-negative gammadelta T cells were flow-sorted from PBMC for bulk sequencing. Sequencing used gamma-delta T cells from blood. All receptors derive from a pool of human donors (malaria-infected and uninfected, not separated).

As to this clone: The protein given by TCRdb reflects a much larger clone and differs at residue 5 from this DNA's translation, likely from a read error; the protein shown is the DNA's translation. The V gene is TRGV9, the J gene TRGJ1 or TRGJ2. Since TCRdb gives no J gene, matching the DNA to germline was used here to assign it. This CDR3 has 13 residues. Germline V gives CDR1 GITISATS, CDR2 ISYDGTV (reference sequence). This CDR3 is CALWVVRDGGKLF. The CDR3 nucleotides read TGTGCCTTGTGGGTGGTGCGGGATGGGGGGAAACTCTTT.

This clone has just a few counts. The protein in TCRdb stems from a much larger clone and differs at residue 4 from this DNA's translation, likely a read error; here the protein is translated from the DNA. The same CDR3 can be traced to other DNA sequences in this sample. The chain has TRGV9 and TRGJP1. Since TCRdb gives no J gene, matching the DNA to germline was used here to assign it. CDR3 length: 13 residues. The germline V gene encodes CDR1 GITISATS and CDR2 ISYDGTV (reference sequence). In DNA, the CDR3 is TGTGCCTTGCGGGAGGTCTCTGGTTGGTTCAAGATATTT. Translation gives CALREVSGWFKIF.

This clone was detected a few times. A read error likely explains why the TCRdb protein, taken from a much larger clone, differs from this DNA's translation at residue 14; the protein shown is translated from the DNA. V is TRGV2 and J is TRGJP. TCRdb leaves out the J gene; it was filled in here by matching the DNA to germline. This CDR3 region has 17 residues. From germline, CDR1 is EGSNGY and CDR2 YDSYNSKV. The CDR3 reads CATWDANQELGKKVKVF. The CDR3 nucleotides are TGTGCCACCTGGGACGCCAACCAAGAGTTGGGCAAAAAAGTCAAGGTATTT.

The CDR3 loop reads CALWEVKRRVGQKIKVF. CDR3 DNA: TGTGCCTTGTGGGAGGTTAAACGAAGAGTTGGGCAAAAAATCAAGGTATTT. The chain has TRGV9 and TRGJP. Because TCRdb records no J gene, it was assigned here through a match of the DNA to germline. CDR1 is GITISATS, CDR2 ISYDGTV, per germline (reference sequence). The trim removed 1 base at V and 17 bases at J, leaving 17 bases unmatched. This CDR3 is built from 17 residues.

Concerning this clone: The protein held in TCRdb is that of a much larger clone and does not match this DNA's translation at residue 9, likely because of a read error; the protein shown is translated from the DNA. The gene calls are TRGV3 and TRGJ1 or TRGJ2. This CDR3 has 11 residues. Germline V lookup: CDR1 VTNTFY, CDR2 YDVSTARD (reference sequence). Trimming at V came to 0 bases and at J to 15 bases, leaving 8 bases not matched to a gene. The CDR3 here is CATWDRRLTLF. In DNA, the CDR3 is TGTGCCACCTGGGACAGGCGTTTGACACTCTTT.

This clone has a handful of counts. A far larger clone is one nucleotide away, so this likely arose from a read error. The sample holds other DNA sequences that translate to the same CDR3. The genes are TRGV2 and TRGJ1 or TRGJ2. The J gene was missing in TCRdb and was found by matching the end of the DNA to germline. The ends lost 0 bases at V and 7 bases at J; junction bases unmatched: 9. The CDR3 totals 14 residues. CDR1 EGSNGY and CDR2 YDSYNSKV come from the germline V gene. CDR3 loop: CATWDGPTYYKKLF. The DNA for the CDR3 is TGTGCCACCTGGGACGGGCCGACGTACTATAAGAAACTCTTT.

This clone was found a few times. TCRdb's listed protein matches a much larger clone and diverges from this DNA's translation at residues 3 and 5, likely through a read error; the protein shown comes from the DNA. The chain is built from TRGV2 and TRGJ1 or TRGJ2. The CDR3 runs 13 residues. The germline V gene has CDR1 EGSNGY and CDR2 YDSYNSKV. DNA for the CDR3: TGTGCCGCCTGGTACGGGCTTTTTTATAAGAAACTCTTT. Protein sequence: CAAWYGLFYKKLF.

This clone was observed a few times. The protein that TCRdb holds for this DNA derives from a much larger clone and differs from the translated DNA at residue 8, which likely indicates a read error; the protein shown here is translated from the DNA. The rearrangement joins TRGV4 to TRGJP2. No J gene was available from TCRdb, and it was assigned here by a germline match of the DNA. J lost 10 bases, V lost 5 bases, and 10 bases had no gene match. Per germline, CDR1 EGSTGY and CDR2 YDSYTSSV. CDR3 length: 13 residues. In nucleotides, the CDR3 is TGTGCCACCTGGGGAGAGAAGGGTTGGATCAAGACGTTT. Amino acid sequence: CATWGEKGWIKTF.

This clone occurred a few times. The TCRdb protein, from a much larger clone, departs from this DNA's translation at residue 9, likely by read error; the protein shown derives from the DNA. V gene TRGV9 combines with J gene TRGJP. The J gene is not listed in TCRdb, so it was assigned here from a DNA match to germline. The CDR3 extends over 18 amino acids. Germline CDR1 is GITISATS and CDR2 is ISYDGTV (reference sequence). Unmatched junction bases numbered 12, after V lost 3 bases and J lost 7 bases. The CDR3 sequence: CALWENYARELGKKIKVF. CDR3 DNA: TGTGCCTTGTGGGAGAACTACGCGAGGGAGTTGGGCAAAAAAATCAAGGTATTT.

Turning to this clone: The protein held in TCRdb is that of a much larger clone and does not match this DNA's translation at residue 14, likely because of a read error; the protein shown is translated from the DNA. The CDR3 protein is CALWDRIRELGKKVKVF. DNA of the CDR3: TGTGCCTTGTGGGACCGAATCAGAGAGTTGGGCAAAAAAGTCAAGGTATTT. J is TRGJP and V is TRGV9. TCRdb does not report a J gene; here it was assigned by matching the DNA to germline references. The CDR3 loop spans 17 amino acids. Germline V gene data show CDR1 as GITISATS and CDR2 as ISYDGTV (reference sequence).

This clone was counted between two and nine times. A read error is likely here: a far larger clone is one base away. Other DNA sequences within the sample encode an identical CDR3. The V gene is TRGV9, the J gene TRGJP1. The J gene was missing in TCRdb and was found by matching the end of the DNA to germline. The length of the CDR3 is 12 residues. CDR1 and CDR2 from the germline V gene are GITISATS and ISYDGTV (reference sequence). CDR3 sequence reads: CASYTTGWFKIF. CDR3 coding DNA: TGTGCCTCTTATACCACCGGTTGGTTCAAGATATTT.

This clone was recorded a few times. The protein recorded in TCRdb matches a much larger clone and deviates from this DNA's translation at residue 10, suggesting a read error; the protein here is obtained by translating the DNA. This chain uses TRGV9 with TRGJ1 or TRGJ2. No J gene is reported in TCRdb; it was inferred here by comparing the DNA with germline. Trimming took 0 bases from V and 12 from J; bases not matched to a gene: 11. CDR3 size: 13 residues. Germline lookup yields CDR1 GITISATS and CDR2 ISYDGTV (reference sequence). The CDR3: CALWEVRDGRKLF. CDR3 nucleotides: TGTGCCTTGTGGGAGGTGCGGGATGGGAGGAAACTCTTT.

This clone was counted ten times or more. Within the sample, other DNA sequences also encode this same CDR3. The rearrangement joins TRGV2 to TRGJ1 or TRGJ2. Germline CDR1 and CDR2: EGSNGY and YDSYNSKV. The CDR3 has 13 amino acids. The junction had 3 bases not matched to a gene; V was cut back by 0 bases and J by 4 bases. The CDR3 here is CATWDGPYYKKLF. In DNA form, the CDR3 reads TGTGCCACCTGGGACGGGCCCTATTATAAGAAACTCTTT.

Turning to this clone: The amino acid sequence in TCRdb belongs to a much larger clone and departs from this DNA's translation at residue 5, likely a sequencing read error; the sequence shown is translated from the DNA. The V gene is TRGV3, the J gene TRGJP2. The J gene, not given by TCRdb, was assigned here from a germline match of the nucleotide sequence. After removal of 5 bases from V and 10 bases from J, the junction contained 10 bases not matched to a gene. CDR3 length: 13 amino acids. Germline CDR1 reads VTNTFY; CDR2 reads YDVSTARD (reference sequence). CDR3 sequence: CATWGKWRWIKTF. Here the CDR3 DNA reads TGTGCCACCTGGGGCAAGTGGCGTTGGATCAAGACGTTT.

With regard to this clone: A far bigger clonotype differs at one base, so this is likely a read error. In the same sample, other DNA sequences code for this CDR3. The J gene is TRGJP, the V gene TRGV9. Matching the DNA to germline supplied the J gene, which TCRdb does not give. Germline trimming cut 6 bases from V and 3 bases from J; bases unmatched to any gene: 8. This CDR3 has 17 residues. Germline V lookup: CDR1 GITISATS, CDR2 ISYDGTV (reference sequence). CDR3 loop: CALWTVPQELGKKIKVF. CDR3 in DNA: TGTGCCTTGTGGACGGTTCCGCAAGAGTTGGGCAAAAAAATCAAGGTATTT.

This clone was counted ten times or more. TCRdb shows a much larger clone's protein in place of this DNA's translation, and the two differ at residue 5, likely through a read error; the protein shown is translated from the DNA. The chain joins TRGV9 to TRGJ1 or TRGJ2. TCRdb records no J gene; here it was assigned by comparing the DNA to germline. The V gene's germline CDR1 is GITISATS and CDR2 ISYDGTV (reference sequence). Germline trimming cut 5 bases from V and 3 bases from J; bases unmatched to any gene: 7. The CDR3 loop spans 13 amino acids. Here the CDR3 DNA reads TGTGCCTTGTGGGGGTTTATTTATTATAAGAAACTCTTT. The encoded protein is CALWGFIYYKKLF.

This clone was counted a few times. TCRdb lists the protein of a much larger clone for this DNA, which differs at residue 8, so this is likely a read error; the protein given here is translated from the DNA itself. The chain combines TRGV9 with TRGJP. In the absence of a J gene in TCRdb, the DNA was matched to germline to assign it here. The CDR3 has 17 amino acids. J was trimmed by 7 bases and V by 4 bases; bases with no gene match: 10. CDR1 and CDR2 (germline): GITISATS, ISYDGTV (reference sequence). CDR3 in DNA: TGTGCCTTGTGGGACGATGTGGTGGAGTTGGGCAAAAAAATCAAGGTATTT. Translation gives CALWDDVVELGKKIKVF.

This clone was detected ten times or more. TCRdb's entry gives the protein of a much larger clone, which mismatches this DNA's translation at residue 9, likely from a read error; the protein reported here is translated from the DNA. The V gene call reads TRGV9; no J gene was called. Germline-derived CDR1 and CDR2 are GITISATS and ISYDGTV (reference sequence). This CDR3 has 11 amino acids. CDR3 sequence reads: CALWEVPKELF. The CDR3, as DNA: TGTGCCTTGTGGGAGGTTCCCAAGGAACTCTTT.

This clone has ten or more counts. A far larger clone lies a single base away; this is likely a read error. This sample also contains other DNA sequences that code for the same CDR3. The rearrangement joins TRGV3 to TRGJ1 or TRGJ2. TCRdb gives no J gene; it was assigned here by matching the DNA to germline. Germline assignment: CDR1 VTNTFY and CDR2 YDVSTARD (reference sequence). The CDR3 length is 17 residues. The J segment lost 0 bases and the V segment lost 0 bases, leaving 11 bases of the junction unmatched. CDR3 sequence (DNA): TGTGCCACCTGGGACAGGAGACAGCCCGTGAATTATTATAAGAAACTCTTT. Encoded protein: CATWDRRQPVNYYKKLF.

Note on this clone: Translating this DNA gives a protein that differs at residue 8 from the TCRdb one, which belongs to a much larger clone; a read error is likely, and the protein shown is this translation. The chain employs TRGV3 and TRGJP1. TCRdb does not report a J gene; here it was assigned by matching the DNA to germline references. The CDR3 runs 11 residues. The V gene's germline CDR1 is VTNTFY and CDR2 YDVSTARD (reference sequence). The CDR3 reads CATWGIWLKIF. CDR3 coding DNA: TGTGCCACCTGGGGAATTTGGCTCAAGATATTT.

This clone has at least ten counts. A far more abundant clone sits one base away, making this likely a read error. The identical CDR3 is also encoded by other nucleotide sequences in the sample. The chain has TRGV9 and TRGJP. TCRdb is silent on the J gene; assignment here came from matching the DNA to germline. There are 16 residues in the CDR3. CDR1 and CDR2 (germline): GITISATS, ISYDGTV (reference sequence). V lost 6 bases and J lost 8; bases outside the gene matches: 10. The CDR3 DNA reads TGTGCCTTGTGGAGCCTTTCCCAGTTGGGCAAAAAAATCAAGGTATTT. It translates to CALWSLSQLGKKIKVF.

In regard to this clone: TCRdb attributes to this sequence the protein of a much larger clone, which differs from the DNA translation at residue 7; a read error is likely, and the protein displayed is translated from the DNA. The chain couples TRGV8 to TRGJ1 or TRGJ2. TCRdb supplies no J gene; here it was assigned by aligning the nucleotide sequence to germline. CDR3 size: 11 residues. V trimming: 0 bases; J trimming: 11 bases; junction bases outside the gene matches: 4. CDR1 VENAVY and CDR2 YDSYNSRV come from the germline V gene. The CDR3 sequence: CATWDRYEKLF. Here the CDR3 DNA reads TGTGCCACCTGGGATAGGTACGAGAAACTCTTT.

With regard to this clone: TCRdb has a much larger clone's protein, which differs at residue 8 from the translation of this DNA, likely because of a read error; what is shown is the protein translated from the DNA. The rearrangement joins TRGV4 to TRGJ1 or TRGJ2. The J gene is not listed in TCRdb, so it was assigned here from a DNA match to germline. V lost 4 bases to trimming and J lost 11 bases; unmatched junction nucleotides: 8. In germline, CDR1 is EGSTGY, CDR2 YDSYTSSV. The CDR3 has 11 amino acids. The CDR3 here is CATWDYNEKLF. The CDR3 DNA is TGTGCCACCTGGGACTACAATGAGAAACTCTTT.

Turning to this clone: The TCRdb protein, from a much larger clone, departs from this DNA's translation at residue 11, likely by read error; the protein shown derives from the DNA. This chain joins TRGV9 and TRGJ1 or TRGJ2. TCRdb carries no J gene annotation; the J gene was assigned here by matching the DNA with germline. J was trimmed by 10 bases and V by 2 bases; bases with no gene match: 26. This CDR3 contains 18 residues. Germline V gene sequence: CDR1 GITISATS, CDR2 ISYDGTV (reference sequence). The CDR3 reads CALWEGHPGPMRYLKKLF. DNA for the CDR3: TGTGCCTTGTGGGAGGGCCACCCGGGTCCCATGCGCTACCTAAAGAAACTCTTT.